This TCR beta chain was sequenced for a study of breast tumors, draining lymph nodes, adjacent tissues. V lost 4 bases and J lost 8, with 12 bases in between. This CDR3 has 13 amino acids. Each CDR3 protein is one row after TCRdb ran MiXCR on the multiplex PCR reads. The table shows some 10,000 distinct CDR3 sequences, with about 56% occurring only once. Findings of the study overall: The data were judged consistent with most tumor T cells coming from lymph node and expanding in tumor. Luminal-like breast cancer showed significantly greater tumor-nontumor repertoire similarity than basal-like breast cancer did. That most tumor T cells come from lymph nodes remained unproven. Tumor repertoires ranked between lymph nodes and nontumor tissue in diversity, with V and J gene preferences.

About this clonotype itself: No antigen is known for it.

This TCR was sampled from a female donor with breast cancer. Some clones in this sample may be carry-over from other donors' samples. The sample taken for sequencing was breast tumor tissue. The chain employs TRBV12-3 or TRBV12-4 and TRBJ2-1; possibly TRBD1 or TRBD2 for D (5 bases each). The CDR3 DNA follows: TGTGCCAGCAGTTCTCGAAGGGGACATGAGCAGTTCTTC. Amino acids: CASSSRRGHEQFF.